This T cell receptor (beta chain) emerged from a study of CD8 T cells in Susac syndrome. Trimming at V came to 6 bases and at J to 6 bases, leaving 13 bases not matched to a gene. Germline CDR1 MNHNS, CDR2 SASEGT. CDR3 length equals 16 residues. RNA amounts of roughly 0.45 to 1 ug underwent reverse transcription with random hexamers. TCRdb called the immunoSEQ multiplex PCR reads again in MiXCR, with one record for every CDR3 protein. The profile shows approximately 210,000 distinct CDR3 sequences, 95% of them singletons. The sequenced target, TCR beta, came from blood CD8+ and CD4+ T cells. Negative magnetic isolation gave CD8+ and CD4+ cells; FACS enriched CD8+ TEMRA.

The TCR comes from a human donor with multiple sclerosis. Sequencing input: CD4+ T cells from PBMCs. The chain uses TRBV6-1 and TRBJ1-5, with 8 bases that match TRBD1. Here the CDR3 DNA reads TGTGCCAGCAGCCAGAACCGACGGCAGGGGGCTCAGCCCCAGCATTTT. This translates into CASSQNRRQGAQPQHF.